The 8 T cell receptor beta chains below were found in one sample sequenced in a study of post-analysis software for immune sequencing data. Study-wide results and limits: Higher frequency in patients than in controls was seen for 5 or 6 TRBV segments, with TRBV5-6, TRBV5-1 and TRBV20-1 among them.

The library was made from cDNA and included unique molecular identifiers. Via MiXCR, TCRdb re-called the PCR reads, giving one row per CDR3 protein. The table includes about 460,000 distinct CDR3 sequences, roughly 45% detected once. What these receptors recognize is not known. The sequencing input was blood. The receptor set was obtained from a girl under 18 with multiple sclerosis.

This clonotype has more than one count but fewer than ten. The chain has TRBV10-3 and TRBJ2-1, with TRBD2 matching 13 bases. Trimming cost V 6 bases and J 7 bases; bases outside gene matches: 12. This CDR3 has 17 residues. Germline lookup yields CDR1 ENHRY and CDR2 SYGVKD. As DNA, the CDR3 is TGTGCCATCAGGACCGGGACTAGCGGGATAATTCGGAATGAGCAGTTCTTC. This translates into CAIRTGTSGIIRNEQFF.

This clonotype has only one observation. The chain couples TRBV21-1 to TRBJ1-4. TRBV21-1 is termed a pseudogene. The CDR3 is 12 residues long. CDR3 DNA: TGTGCCAGCTCCGTTCGCTGTGAAAAACTGTTTTTT. Its protein product is CASSVRCEKLFF.

This clonotype was observed a handful of times. This chain connects TRBV27 to TRBJ2-3; 12 nucleotides line up with TRBD2. The V segment lost 0 bases and the J segment 8 bases; nucleotides outside the gene matches: 9. The CDR3 consists of 17 residues. Germline CDR1 and CDR2: MNHEY and SMNVEV (reference sequence). CDR3 region: CASSLSLAGGQFVTQYF. For the CDR3, the DNA is TGTGCCAGCAGTTTATCTCTAGCGGGAGGGCAGTTTGTTACGCAGTATTTT.

Comment on this clonotype: A read error is possible here, since a much larger clone lies one base away. The V call is TRBV29-1, the J call TRBJ2-5; 9 bases line up with TRBD1. The DNA matches TRBJ2-7 better at its end, which makes the J call doubtful. CDR1 is SQVTM, CDR2 ANQGSEA, per germline. This CDR3 region has 14 residues. The CDR3 protein is CSVTGQGGVIEQYF. The CDR3 DNA sequence: TGCAGCGTCACGGGACAGGGTGGGGTTATCGAGCAGTACTTC.

This clonotype was recorded a few times. The chain joins TRBV24-1 to TRBJ2-5; a weak D match, TRBD1 (7 bases). CDR1 is KGHDR and CDR2 is SFDVKD in the germline V gene. The length of the CDR3 is 16 residues. V lost 1 base, J lost 0 bases, and 11 bases lay in between. CDR3 loop: CATSDFGGTDQETQYF. Here the CDR3 DNA reads TGTGCCACCAGTGATTTTGGCGGGACAGACCAAGAGACCCAGTACTTC.

In this sample, this clonotype turned up once. This chain uses TRBV12-3 or TRBV12-4 with TRBJ2-1; the D gene is possibly TRBD1 (6 bases). The V end was cut by 6 bases, the J end by 8 bases, with 20 bases between. The CDR3 length is 15 residues. CDR3 bases: TGTGCCAGCAGGGACAGTTTAAGGTACTTCGATGAGCAGTTCTTC. It specifies CASRDSLRYFDEQFF.

V usage is TRBV5-1 and J usage is TRBJ2-5, with 11 nucleotides matching TRBD1. Trimming took 3 bases from V and 11 from J; bases not matched to a gene: 9. This CDR3 comprises 14 residues. Germline CDR1 is SGHRS and CDR2 is YFSETQ. CDR3 protein: CASSSGQGAHEQYF. The CDR3 nucleotides read TGCGCCAGCAGCTCCGGACAGGGGGCTCATGAGCAGTACTTC. The whole variable domain, filled in from reference TRBV5-1 and TRBJ2-5, reads KAGVTQTPRYLIKTRGQQVTLSCSPISGHRSVSWYQQTPGQGLQFLFEYFSETQRNKGNFPGRFSGRQFSNSRSEMNVSTLELGDSALYLCASSSGQGAHEQYFGPGTRLLVL.

This clonotype was recorded a few times. The CDR3 loop is CASSSVPSSINEQFF. CDR3 nucleotides: TGTGCCAGCAGCTCGGTCCCAAGTTCGATCAATGAGCAGTTCTTC. The J gene is TRBJ2-1, the V gene TRBV7-3; no definite D call. There are 15 residues in the CDR3. Trimming stripped 4 bases from V and 6 bases from J, with 16 bases between. Germline loops: CDR1 SGHTA, CDR2 FQGTGA.